This TCR beta chain came from a study of blood T cell repertoires in COVID-19. Germline assignment: CDR1 SEHNR and CDR2 FQNEAQ (reference sequence). The V and J ends lost 3 bases and 4 bases, in that order; junction bases with no gene match: 3. The CDR3 contains 14 residues. Using immunoSEQ multiplex PCR, the repertoire was profiled, and TCRdb retains in-frame clones only, with some absent. Among approximately 10,000 clones, more than 80% were seen once, and the ten largest hold around 5.6%. The clonotype comes from a human donor in a cohort sampled during active COVID-19. What was sequenced was peripheral blood. This chain joins TRBV7-9 and TRBJ1-5; the match to TRBD1 covers 7 bases. CDR3 in amino acids: CASSLTGLNQPQHF. CDR3 in DNA: TGTGCCAGCAGCTTGACAGGGCTTAATCAGCCCCAGCATTTT.